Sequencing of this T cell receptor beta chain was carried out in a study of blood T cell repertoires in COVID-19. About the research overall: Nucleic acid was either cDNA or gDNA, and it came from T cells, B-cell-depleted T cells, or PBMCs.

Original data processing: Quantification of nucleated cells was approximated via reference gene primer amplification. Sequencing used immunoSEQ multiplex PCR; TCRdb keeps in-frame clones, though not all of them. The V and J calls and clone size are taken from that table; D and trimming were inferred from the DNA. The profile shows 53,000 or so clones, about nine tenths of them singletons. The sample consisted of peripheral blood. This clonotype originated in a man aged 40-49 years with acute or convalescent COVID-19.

The chain's CDR3 is CASSQQGGDTEAFF. CDR3 sequence (DNA): TGTGCCAGCTCTCAGCAGGGAGGGGACACTGAAGCTTTCTTT. The chain links TRBV18 to TRBJ1-1, with TRBD1 as a possible D gene (5 bases). V dropped 6 bases and J dropped 3 bases, with 14 bases sitting between them. Germline lookup yields CDR1 KGHSH and CDR2 LQKENI. The CDR3 spans 14 residues. Based on the CDR3 plus reference TRBV18 and TRBJ1-1, the full variable domain is NAGVMQNPRHLVRRRGQEARLRCSPMKGHSHVYWYRQLPEEGLKFMVYLQKENIIDESGMPKERFSAEFPKEGPSILRIQQVVRGDSAAYFCASSQQGGDTEAFFGQGTRLTVV.